This is a list of T cell receptor beta chains from one sample in a study of tumor-infiltrating lymphocytes in primary liver carcinoma. TCRdb called the multiplex PCR reads again in MiXCR, with one record for every CDR3 protein. The sample has approximately 300,000 distinct CDR3 sequences, 65% seen once; the top ten hold roughly 9%. The sample taken for sequencing was peripheral blood. All receptors derive from a man aged 35-49 years with primary liver carcinoma and hepatitis B virus infection. The CDR3 runs from the conserved cysteine through the conserved F or W. The order of the fields is clone size, J gene, V gene, D gene, CDR3 protein, CDR3 DNA. The D gene is left open where the match is weak. The size of a clone is reported for some rows only, either as once, few or many, or as a class for expanded clones.

abundance: NA; j_gene: TRBJ2-7; v_gene: TRBV11-2; d_gene: TRBD2; CDR3aa: CASSPHLRLAGEFEQYF; CDR3nt: TGTGCCAGCAGCCCTCACCTGAGACTAGCGGGAGAATTCGAGCAGTACTTC
abundance: NA; j_gene: TRBJ2-7; v_gene: TRBV4-1; d_gene: TRBD2; CDR3aa: CASSRTSRDHEQYF; CDR3nt: TGCGCCAGCAGCCGGACTAGCCGAGACCACGAGCAGTACTTC
abundance: NA; j_gene: TRBJ2-7; v_gene: TRBV7-9; d_gene: NA; CDR3aa: CASSPSLRPGLEQYF; CDR3nt: TGTGCCAGCAGCCCTAGCCTCAGACCCGGTTTAGAACAGTACTTC
abundance: NA; j_gene: TRBJ2-3; v_gene: TRBV11-3; d_gene: NA; CDR3aa: CASSLTVSAGTQYF; CDR3nt: TGTGCCAGCAGCTTAACGGTTAGCGCAGGTACGCAGTATTTT
abundance: NA; j_gene: TRBJ2-1; v_gene: TRBV6-1; d_gene: TRBD1; CDR3aa: CASRDRASYNEQFF; CDR3nt: TGTGCCAGCCGGGACAGGGCCTCCTACAATGAGCAGTTCTTC
abundance: few; j_gene: TRBJ1-4; v_gene: TRBV7-6; d_gene: NA; CDR3aa: CASSLAGSNEKLFF; CDR3nt: TGTGCCAGCAGCTTAGCGGGATCAAATGAAAAACTGTTTTTT
abundance: NA; j_gene: TRBJ2-1; v_gene: TRBV11-2; d_gene: NA; CDR3aa: CTRSLDWGEQFF; CDR3nt: TGTACCAGAAGCTTAGATTGGGGGGAGCAGTTCTTC
abundance: NA; j_gene: TRBJ1-1; v_gene: TRBV5-1; d_gene: NA; CDR3aa: CASSLEDPTGTEAFF; CDR3nt: TGCGCCAGCAGCTTAGAGGACCCCACCGGGACTGAAGCTTTCTTT
abundance: once; j_gene: TRBJ2-1; v_gene: TRBV11-3; d_gene: TRBD1; CDR3aa: CASSLCRDRANEQFF; CDR3nt: TGTGCCAGCAGCTTATGTCGAGACAGGGCAAATGAGCAGTTCTTC
abundance: NA; j_gene: TRBJ1-2; v_gene: TRBV12-3/TRBV12-4; d_gene: NA; CDR3aa: CARSSWDKGEYTF; CDR3nt: TGTGCCAGAAGTTCCTGGGACAAGGGGGAATACACCTTC
abundance: NA; j_gene: TRBJ1-3; v_gene: TRBV12-3/TRBV12-4; d_gene: TRBD1; CDR3aa: CASSLQGGNTLYF; CDR3nt: TGTGCCAGCAGTTTGCAGGGGGGGAACACCTTATATTTT
abundance: NA; j_gene: TRBJ2-5; v_gene: TRBV11-2; d_gene: NA; CDR3aa: CASSRESEAQYF; CDR3nt: TGTGCCAGCAGCCGGGAGTCGGAGGCCCAGTACTTC
abundance: NA; j_gene: TRBJ2-2; v_gene: TRBV6-2/TRBV6-3; d_gene: NA; CDR3aa: CASSALPGQVNTGELFF; CDR3nt: TGTGCCAGCAGTGCACTGCCGGGACAAGTGAACACCGGGGAGCTGTTTTTT
abundance: NA; j_gene: TRBJ2-5; v_gene: TRBV20-1; d_gene: NA; CDR3aa: CSQTTDGNTQETQYF; CDR3nt: TGCAGTCAGACCACTGACGGAAATACCCAGGAGACCCAGTACTTC
abundance: NA; j_gene: TRBJ2-7; v_gene: TRBV28; d_gene: NA; CDR3aa: CASRGFEQYF; CDR3nt: TGTGCCAGCAGGGGCTTCGAGCAGTACTTC
abundance: NA; j_gene: TRBJ2-2; v_gene: TRBV14; d_gene: NA; CDR3aa: CASSLARDGVLAGELFF; CDR3nt: TGTGCCAGCAGCCTCGCCAGGGATGGCGTCTTGGCCGGGGAGCTGTTTTTT
abundance: NA; j_gene: TRBJ2-6; v_gene: TRBV30; d_gene: NA; CDR3aa: CAWSVVDSMRGPGANVLTF; CDR3nt: TGTGCCTGGAGTGTCGTGGACTCCATGAGAGGACCTGGGGCCAACGTCCTGACTTTC
abundance: NA; j_gene: TRBJ2-1; v_gene: TRBV6-2/TRBV6-3; d_gene: NA; CDR3aa: CASSYHNEHFF; CDR3nt: TGTGCAAGCAGCTACCACAATGAGCATTTCTTC
abundance: NA; j_gene: TRBJ2-2; v_gene: TRBV7-9; d_gene: NA; CDR3aa: CASSQSITNTGELFF; CDR3nt: TGTGCCAGCAGCCAGTCAATAACGAACACCGGGGAGCTGTTTTTT
abundance: few; j_gene: TRBJ2-7; v_gene: TRBV12-3/TRBV12-4; d_gene: NA; CDR3aa: CASSLATVTYEQYF; CDR3nt: TGTGCCAGCAGTTTAGCGACAGTAACCTACGAGCAGTACTTC
abundance: once; j_gene: TRBJ2-5; v_gene: TRBV27; d_gene: NA; CDR3aa: CASSPRRGARGQETQYF; CDR3nt: TGTGCCAGCTCCCCTCGAAGGGGGGCGCGGGGGCAAGAGACCCAGTACTTC
abundance: NA; j_gene: TRBJ1-5; v_gene: TRBV25-1; d_gene: NA; CDR3aa: CASSEYPRGGEVQPQHF; CDR3nt: TGTGCCAGCAGTGAATACCCCAGGGGAGGGGAAGTTCAGCCCCAGCATTTT
abundance: NA; j_gene: TRBJ2-3; v_gene: TRBV5-1; d_gene: TRBD2; CDR3aa: CASSSGGGLTDTQYF; CDR3nt: TGCGCCAGCAGCTCGGGCGGGGGGCTCACAGATACGCAGTATTTT
abundance: NA; j_gene: TRBJ2-4; v_gene: TRBV5-6; d_gene: TRBD1; CDR3aa: CTSSLTGLGNIQYF; CDR3nt: TGTACCAGCAGCTTGACAGGGCTTGGGAACATTCAGTACTTC
abundance: many; j_gene: TRBJ2-1; v_gene: TRBV29-1; d_gene: NA; CDR3aa: CRAESYNEQFF; CDR3nt: TGCAGGGCAGAATCCTACAATGAGCAGTTCTTC
abundance: many; j_gene: TRBJ2-1; v_gene: TRBV10-3; d_gene: NA; CDR3aa: CAISESPGAHDNEQFF; CDR3nt: TGTGCCATCAGTGAGTCCCCGGGGGCTCATGACAATGAGCAGTTCTTC
abundance: many; j_gene: TRBJ2-1; v_gene: TRBV6-1; d_gene: NA; CDR3aa: CASSERVSSYNEQFF; CDR3nt: TGTGCCAGCAGTGAAAGGGTGAGCTCCTACAATGAGCAGTTCTTC
abundance: NA; j_gene: TRBJ2-5; v_gene: TRBV6-5; d_gene: TRBD1; CDR3aa: CASSTGQGETQYF; CDR3nt: TGTGCCAGCAGTACGGGACAGGGAGAGACCCAGTACTTC
abundance: few; j_gene: TRBJ2-2; v_gene: TRBV5-6; d_gene: NA; CDR3aa: CASTLGGRDTGELFF; CDR3nt: TGTGCCAGCACCCTAGGTGGGCGCGACACCGGGGAGCTGTTTTTT
abundance: many; j_gene: TRBJ2-7; v_gene: TRBV6-2/TRBV6-3; d_gene: NA; CDR3aa: CASSSPSATITYEQYF; CDR3nt: TGTGCCAGCAGTTCCCCTTCCGCAACGATTACCTACGAGCAGTACTTC
abundance: many; j_gene: TRBJ2-2; v_gene: TRBV10-1; d_gene: NA; CDR3aa: CASSETSMLLFF; CDR3nt: TGCGCCAGCAGTGAGACCTCAATGCTGCTGTTTTTT
abundance: many; j_gene: TRBJ1-1; v_gene: TRBV6-5; d_gene: NA; CDR3aa: CASSYGISGAEAFF; CDR3nt: TGTGCCAGCAGTTACGGTATATCGGGGGCTGAAGCTTTCTTT
abundance: NA; j_gene: TRBJ2-1; v_gene: TRBV30; d_gene: NA; CDR3aa: CARSSPAQPYNEQFF; CDR3nt: TGTGCCAGATCGTCGCCTGCCCAACCGTACAATGAGCAGTTCTTC
abundance: NA; j_gene: TRBJ2-5; v_gene: TRBV30; d_gene: TRBD2; CDR3aa: CAWSVRGSAGFQETQYF; CDR3nt: TGTGCCTGGAGTGTACGGGGGTCAGCGGGGTTCCAAGAGACCCAGTACTTC
abundance: NA; j_gene: TRBJ2-2; v_gene: TRBV4-3; d_gene: NA; CDR3aa: CASSIIGVGELFF; CDR3nt: TGCGCCAGCAGCATTATCGGCGTCGGGGAGCTGTTTTTT
abundance: many; j_gene: TRBJ1-6; v_gene: TRBV6-6; d_gene: NA; CDR3aa: CASGGEAGYSPLHF; CDR3nt: TGTGCCAGCGGGGGGGAAGCGGGATATTCACCCCTCCACTTT
abundance: few; j_gene: TRBJ2-1; v_gene: TRBV28; d_gene: TRBD1; CDR3aa: CASSLTGQGNEQFF; CDR3nt: TGTGCCAGCAGCTTAACCGGACAGGGTAATGAGCAGTTCTTC
abundance: few; j_gene: TRBJ2-2; v_gene: TRBV4-2; d_gene: TRBD1; CDR3aa: CASSQDIQGAGNTGELFF; CDR3nt: TGTGCCAGCAGCCAAGATATCCAGGGGGCGGGAAACACCGGGGAGCTGTTTTTT
abundance: NA; j_gene: TRBJ2-7; v_gene: TRBV5-6; d_gene: TRBD1; CDR3aa: CASSLGLGQGAREQHF; CDR3nt: TGTGCCAGCAGCCTCGGACTAGGACAGGGGGCGAGAGAGCAGCACTTC
abundance: few; j_gene: TRBJ2-7; v_gene: TRBV28; d_gene: TRBD2; CDR3aa: CASSGWSGGYEQYF; CDR3nt: TGTGCCAGCAGTGGCTGGAGCGGGGGCTACGAGCAGTACTTC
abundance: many; j_gene: TRBJ2-2; v_gene: TRBV5-4; d_gene: TRBD2; CDR3aa: CASSSGVAGGIGELFF; CDR3nt: TGTGCCAGCAGCTCCGGTGTAGCGGGAGGAATAGGGGAGCTGTTTTTT
abundance: few; j_gene: TRBJ1-5; v_gene: TRBV28; d_gene: NA; CDR3aa: CATPILRPNQPQHF; CDR3nt: TGTGCCACCCCGATTTTAAGACCCAATCAGCCCCAGCATTTT
abundance: NA; j_gene: TRBJ2-2; v_gene: TRBV6-1; d_gene: NA; CDR3aa: CASNPRGTIEELLF; CDR3nt: TGCGCCAGCAACCCCCGAGGGACAATAGAGGAGCTGCTTTTT
abundance: NA; j_gene: TRBJ2-3; v_gene: TRBV20-1; d_gene: NA; CDR3aa: CSARERYSTSTDTQYF; CDR3nt: TGCAGTGCTAGAGAACGGTACAGTACTAGCACAGATACGCAGTATTTT
abundance: once; j_gene: TRBJ1-5; v_gene: TRBV28; d_gene: NA; CDR3aa: CATIEGGQPQHF; CDR3nt: TGTGCCACCATTGAAGGGGGTCAGCCCCAGCATTTT
abundance: NA; j_gene: TRBJ2-1; v_gene: TRBV11-2; d_gene: NA; CDR3aa: CASSSGRGLINEQFF; CDR3nt: TGTGCCAGCAGCTCAGGACGGGGTTTAATCAATGAGCAGTTCTTC
abundance: NA; j_gene: TRBJ2-1; v_gene: TRBV12-3/TRBV12-4; d_gene: NA; CDR3aa: CASSFMGGVLHEQFF; CDR3nt: TGTGCCAGCAGTTTCATGGGGGGCGTGCTTCATGAGCAGTTCTTC
abundance: NA; j_gene: TRBJ2-1; v_gene: TRBV7-9; d_gene: NA; CDR3aa: CARSQPRQPGAYNEQLF; CDR3nt: TGTGCCAGGAGCCAACCCCGACAGCCGGGAGCCTACAATGAGCAACTCTTC
abundance: NA; j_gene: TRBJ2-2; v_gene: TRBV7-9; d_gene: NA; CDR3aa: CARGERTNTGELFF; CDR3nt: TGTGCCAGAGGAGAGCGGACGAACACCGGGGAGCTGTTTTTT
abundance: NA; j_gene: TRBJ2-5; v_gene: TRBV12-3/TRBV12-4; d_gene: TRBD2; CDR3aa: CASSLIGSTAGEAETQYF; CDR3nt: TGTGCCAGTAGTTTAATAGGGTCAACGGCGGGAGAGGCAGAGACCCAGTACTTC
abundance: many; j_gene: TRBJ2-7; v_gene: TRBV11-2; d_gene: TRBD2; CDR3aa: CASSLGLAGAEQYF; CDR3nt: TGTGCCAGCAGCTTAGGACTAGCGGGAGCCGAGCAGTACTTC
abundance: once; j_gene: TRBJ2-2; v_gene: TRBV6-2/TRBV6-3; d_gene: TRBD2; CDR3aa: CASSSRLAGHTGELFF; CDR3nt: TGTGCCAGCAGTTCGAGACTAGCGGGACACACCGGGGAGCTGTTTTTT
abundance: many; j_gene: TRBJ1-3; v_gene: TRBV12-3/TRBV12-4; d_gene: TRBD1; CDR3aa: CASSQGTGGADTIYF; CDR3nt: TGTGCCAGCAGCCAAGGGACAGGGGGGGCGGACACCATATATTTT
abundance: NA; j_gene: TRBJ2-7; v_gene: TRBV28; d_gene: NA; CDR3aa: CASSSLGQYF; CDR3nt: TGTGCCAGCAGTTCTCTGGGGCAGTACTTC
abundance: NA; j_gene: TRBJ1-4; v_gene: TRBV5-1; d_gene: NA; CDR3aa: CASSSGGTNEKLFF; CDR3nt: TGCGCCAGCAGCTCTGGGGGAACTAATGAAAAACTGTTTTTT